This T cell receptor (beta chain) was documented in a study of T cell responses to AZD1222 COVID-19 vaccine. The protocol was immunoSEQ multiplex PCR, while the TCRdb copy is restricted to in-frame clones and leaves out a portion. The table has more than 60,000 clones, about 90% seen once. V gave up 8 bases and J gave up 4 bases; unmatched junction bases: 8. The CDR3 has 14 amino acids. Germline CDR1 is MDHEN and CDR2 is SYDVKM. Sequencing was performed on peripheral blood, taken on day 0 of AZD1222 vaccination. The genes are TRBV28 and TRBJ1-3, with 7 bases identical to TRBD1. This sequence was found in an adult in good health. The CDR3: CASGKTGVGNTIYF. The CDR3 DNA is TGTGCCAGCGGCAAAACAGGGGTAGGAAACACCATATATTTT.